The 28 T cell receptor beta chains presented below share a single source sample, sequenced in a study of T cells in Graves' hyperthyroidism and ophthalmopathy. Researchers amplified the TCR beta CDR3 regions from RNA transcripts. The TCR CDR3 was amplified in a first-round RT-PCR using the HTBI primer set. Using its own MiXCR run on the multiplex PCR reads, TCRdb lists one record per CDR3 protein. The sample gives over 700,000 distinct CDR3 sequences, more than 30% of which show up once; 7.5% to 9.5% is in the top ten. The sample comprised blood. These receptors all come from a man between 18 and 29 years old with Graves' hyperthyroidism.

This clonotype showed up many times. This chain uses TRBV11-2 with TRBJ2-7; D unresolved. V was shortened by 1 base and J by 3 bases, with 7 bases between the two germline ends. CDR1 is SGHAT, CDR2 FQNNGV, per germline. The CDR3 has 13 amino acids. The CDR3 DNA sequence: TGTGCCAGCAGCTTAGTGATGAGCTACGAGCAGTACTTC. Residues: CASSLVMSYEQYF.

The V call is TRBV19, the J call TRBJ2-2; weak D call: TRBD2 (5 bases). This CDR3 contains 11 residues. In germline, CDR1 is LNHDA, CDR2 SQIVND (reference sequence). Trimming left V 7 bases short and J 8 bases short, with 8 bases between. The CDR3 coding sequence is TGTGCCAGTAATCGACTAGGGGAGCTGTTTTTT. As protein: CASNRLGELFF.

The J gene is TRBJ2-7, the V gene TRBV6-5; no reliable D call. CDR1 and CDR2 (germline): MNHEY, SVGAGI. This CDR3 spans 14 amino acids. Trimming took 2 bases from V and 1 from J, leaving 9 bases between them. Written as DNA, the CDR3 is TGTGCCAGCAGTTACGTGGACGGATCCTACGAGCAGTACTTC. Encoded protein: CASSYVDGSYEQYF.

With respect to this clonotype: A read error may explain this, as a much larger clone is one base away. As the CDR3 is not closed by the conserved phenylalanine or tryptophan, this likely results from a read error. The chain combines TRBV7-9 with TRBJ1-1; D is perhaps TRBD1 (5 bases). This CDR3 is 15 amino acids long. The germline CDR1 and CDR2 sequences are SEHNR and FQNEAQ (reference sequence). Trimming took 7 bases from V and 1 from J, leaving 16 bases between them. The CDR3 here is CASIPGRQPNTEAFL. CDR3 DNA sequence: TGTGCCAGCATCCCAGGGAGACAGCCGAACACTGAAGCTTTCCTT.

Remarks on this clonotype: With a much larger clone just one base away, this may be a read error. The chain has TRBV5-1 and TRBJ1-6, with D hard to call. The CDR3 has 15 residues. Germline V gene data show CDR1 as SGHRS and CDR2 as YFSETQ. The CDR3 nucleotides are TGTGCCAGCAGCTTGGTGCGACATTGGAATTCACCCCTCCACTTT. Translating it yields CASSLVRHWNSPLHF.

This clonotype was seen ten or more times. The chain carries TRBV24-1 and TRBJ2-7; D is possibly TRBD2 (5 bases). The CDR3 is made up of 12 amino acids. Trimming left V 4 bases short and J 9 bases short, with 12 bases between. Germline-derived CDR1 and CDR2 are KGHDR and SFDVKD. DNA for the CDR3: TGTGCCACCAGTGACCCCGGACTCGGGCAGTACTTC. It codes for CATSDPGLGQYF.

Regarding this clonotype: The junction does not match germline at one end; this may be a read error. The chain couples TRBV7-2 to TRBJ2-2; the D gene is possibly TRBD2 (6 bases). The CDR3 is 15 amino acids. Germline CDR1 SGHTA, CDR2 FQGNSA. The CDR3 protein is CASSQEGTSTGELFF. As DNA, the CDR3 is TGCGCCAGCAGCCAAGAAGGGACTTCCACCGGGGAGCTGTTTTTT.

CDR3 nucleotides: TGTGCCATCAGTGATGAGGGGGCGGGTGAGCAGTACTTC. It specifies CAISDEGAGEQYF. The gene calls are TRBV10-3 and TRBJ2-7, with TRBD1 identical over 7 bases. The CDR3 is 13 amino acids. Germline loops: CDR1 ENHRY, CDR2 SYGVKD. V trimming: 3 bases; J trimming: 7 bases; junction bases outside the gene matches: 6.

The V call is TRBV2, the J call TRBJ2-2; TRBD2 matches at 12 bases. Germline CDR1 SNHLY, CDR2 FYNNEI. This CDR3 contains 16 residues. J gave up 7 bases and V 7 bases, and 10 bases lay outside the gene matches. CDR3 loop: CASMPLAGGSNGELFF. The CDR3 coding sequence is TGTGCCAGCATGCCCCTAGCGGGGGGGTCTAACGGGGAGCTGTTTTTT.

This chain uses TRBV5-5 with TRBJ1-2, with TRBD1 matching over 10 bases. The germline gives CDR1 SGHKS, CDR2 YYEKEE (reference sequence). V trimming: 3 bases; J trimming: 8 bases; junction bases outside the gene matches: 4. The CDR3 length is 13 residues. This CDR3 is CASSWDRGQGYTF. The DNA of the CDR3 is TGTGCCAGCAGCTGGGACAGGGGCCAAGGCTACACCTTC.

Details on this clonotype: No conserved phenylalanine or tryptophan ends this CDR3, so it is likely a read error. This rearrangement joins TRBV20-1 to TRBJ1-1; D gene uncertain. CDR3 length: 11 amino acids. Trimming left V 4 bases short and J 1 base short, with 4 bases between. CDR1 and CDR2 (germline): DFQATT, SNEGSKA (reference sequence). The DNA for the CDR3 is TGCAGTGCTACGGGGAACACTGAAGCTTTCCTT. Translated, it gives CSATGNTEAFL.

The chain carries TRBV9 and TRBJ2-7; tentatively, D is TRBD2 (6 bases). Deletions cut 2 bases from V and 6 bases from J, with 18 bases between. This CDR3 comprises 15 residues. Germline V gives CDR1 SGDLS, CDR2 YYNGEE. DNA for the CDR3: TGTGCCAGCAGCGTTGATGGGGTTTGGAGGGCCGAGCAGTACTTC. Translating gives CASSVDGVWRAEQYF.

V gene TRBV25-1 combines with J gene TRBJ1-1, with a weak D call TRBD1 (6 bases). V lost 5 bases, J lost 4 bases, and 17 bases lay in between. This CDR3 is 15 amino acids long. Germline CDR1 and CDR2: MGHDK and SYGVNS. The CDR3 reads CASSPQRTAGTEAFF. CDR3 sequence (DNA): TGTGCCAGCAGTCCACAAAGGACAGCGGGCACTGAAGCTTTCTTT.

The chain has TRBV7-2 and TRBJ1-2; no reliable D call. CDR3 length: 13 amino acids. Looked up from germline, CDR1 is SGHTA and CDR2 is FQGNSA. Trimming cost V 5 bases and J 8 bases, with 15 bases left between them. In DNA form, the CDR3 reads TGTGCCAGCAGCCATATGGATTCCGGGGGCTACACCTTC. Its protein product is CASSHMDSGGYTF.

This clonotype was counted a few times. The J gene is TRBJ1-1, the V gene TRBV7-2; D remains ambiguous. Trimming pared 1 base from V and 3 bases from J, leaving 6 bases between. Looked up from germline, CDR1 is SGHTA and CDR2 is FQGNSA. This CDR3 comprises 13 residues. CDR3 bases: TGTGCCAGCAGCTTAGGGGTTTACACTGAAGCTTTCTTT. It is translated as CASSLGVYTEAFF.

The chain uses TRBV7-9 and TRBJ1-2; TRBD1 matches 10 bases. The CDR3 has 15 amino acids. J was trimmed by 7 bases and V by 3 bases; bases with no gene match: 8. Germline V gene lookup returns CDR1 SEHNR and CDR2 FQNEAQ (reference sequence). DNA for the CDR3: TGTGCCAGCAGCTTGGGACAGGGGTACGGGCGTGGCTACACCTTC. Amino acid sequence: CASSLGQGYGRGYTF.

As to this clonotype: It may be a read error: a sequence one base away is much more abundant. The gene calls are TRBV7-2 and TRBJ1-5; D possibly corresponds to TRBD1 (5 bases). Looked up from germline, CDR1 is SGHTA and CDR2 is FQGNSA. There are 13 residues in the CDR3. V lost 7 bases to trimming and J lost 7 bases, with 14 bases between them. CDR3 bases: TGTGCCAGCAACCGCCCGGGGGGACAGCCCCAGCATTTT. As protein: CASNRPGGQPQHF.

Ten or more counts support this clonotype. This sequence joins TRBV10-3 and TRBJ2-7, with 7 positions matching TRBD2. The length of the CDR3 is 14 residues. Germline values: CDR1 ENHRY, CDR2 SYGVKD. With 7 bases clipped from V and 1 base from J, the junction kept 7 bases outside the gene matches. CDR3 nucleotides: TGTGCCATCAAGTATCAAGCGGGGTCCTACGAGCAGTACTTC. Its protein is CAIKYQAGSYEQYF.

The CDR3 region is CASSQIGMANEKLFF. The CDR3 bases are TGTGCCAGCAGCCAAATAGGGATGGCTAATGAAAAACTGTTTTTT. The V call is TRBV14, the J call TRBJ1-4, with D unclear. V lost 2 bases and J 3 bases, leaving 10 bases between the germline ends. This CDR3 contains 15 residues. Germline assignment: CDR1 SGHDN and CDR2 FVKESK.

This clonotype occurred a few times. The chain combines TRBV7-9 with TRBJ2-5; 12 bases map to TRBD2. V gave up 5 bases and J gave up 5 bases; unmatched junction bases: 12. Germline V gene lookup returns CDR1 SEHNR and CDR2 FQNEAQ (reference sequence). This CDR3 is 17 amino acids long. In DNA form, the CDR3 reads TGTGCCAGCAGCCAATCACAGACTAGCGGGGGTTCGGAGACCCAGTACTTC. This sequence encodes CASSQSQTSGGSETQYF.

This clonotype was counted a few times. This chain uses TRBV20-1 with TRBJ1-1; D ambiguous. Trimming pared 5 bases from V and 6 bases from J, leaving 10 bases between. Germline CDR1 reads DFQATT; CDR2 reads SNEGSKA (reference sequence). This CDR3 comprises 11 residues. The CDR3, as DNA: TGCAGTGCTCTAACCCCGCCTGAAGCTTTCTTT. This translates into CSALTPPEAFF.

The chain's CDR3 is CASSQGYNYGYTF. CDR3 DNA sequence: TGTGCCAGCAGCCAAGGGTATAACTATGGCTACACCTTC. This chain connects TRBV6-4 to TRBJ1-2; D is ambiguous. The CDR3 is 13 amino acids. Germline V gene lookup returns CDR1 MRHNA and CDR2 SNTAGT. V lost 6 bases and J 1 base, leaving 9 bases between the germline ends.

As concerns this clonotype: One junction end does not reproduce the germline sequence, and a read error may be involved. J is TRBJ1-2 and V is TRBV5-8, with D tentatively TRBD1 (6 bases). The CDR3 loop spans 15 amino acids. Germline CDR1 reads SGHTS; CDR2 reads YDEGEE. CDR3 loop: CASSLPKGGNYGYTF. In DNA form, the CDR3 reads TGCGCCAGCAGCCTTCCGAAAGGGGGTAACTATGGCTACACCTTC.

This clonotype was observed many times. The chain joins TRBV19 to TRBJ2-7; the D gene is possibly TRBD2 (5 bases). CDR1 and CDR2 (germline): LNHDA, SQIVND (reference sequence). The ends were cut back, 4 bases at V and 4 bases at J, with 20 bases in the middle. The CDR3 extends over 16 amino acids. CDR3 sequence reads: CASSTAIGREGYEQYF. Here the CDR3 DNA reads TGTGCCAGTAGTACAGCGATTGGACGGGAAGGGTACGAGCAGTACTTC.

This clonotype occurred many times. V is TRBV20-1 and J is TRBJ1-2; possibly TRBD1 for D (5 bases). V dropped 3 bases and J dropped 6 bases, with 11 bases sitting between them. Germline CDR1 reads DFQATT; CDR2 reads SNEGSKA (reference sequence). The length of the CDR3 is 12 residues. CDR3 in DNA: TGCAGTGCTAGTATTGGGGCAGATGGCTACACCTTC. This translates into CSASIGADGYTF.

This clonotype has at least ten counts. V and J are TRBV19 and TRBJ2-6, with a possible D match to TRBD2 (5 bases). Trimming stripped 5 bases from V and 2 bases from J, with 7 bases between. Per germline, CDR1 LNHDA and CDR2 SQIVND (reference sequence). The CDR3 is 14 amino acids. DNA of the CDR3: TGTGCCAGTAGTTTCGGGGCTGGGGCCAACGTCCTGACTTTC. It encodes CASSFGAGANVLTF.

In this sample, this clonotype turned up a few times. The chain has TRBV19 and TRBJ1-4; TRBD1 might be the D (5 bases). The V gene lost 3 bases and the J gene lost 0 bases, with 11 bases spanning the gap. CDR1 LNHDA and CDR2 SQIVND come from the germline V gene (reference sequence). This CDR3 comprises 16 residues. The CDR3 is CASSIDGGTTNEKLFF. The CDR3, as DNA: TGTGCCAGTAGTATCGACGGGGGTACAACTAATGAAAAACTGTTTTTT.

This clonotype was recorded many times. The chain combines TRBV19 with TRBJ1-6; D is undetermined. Germline loops: CDR1 LNHDA, CDR2 SQIVND (reference sequence). The CDR3 is 14 amino acids. V was trimmed by 3 bases and J by 10 bases, leaving 13 bases between them. The CDR3 DNA follows: TGTGCCAGTAGTATGGAGTCGCTGCGGTCACCCCTCCACTTT. Protein product: CASSMESLRSPLHF.